This T cell receptor beta chain was recovered during a study of immune cell composition in non-small cell lung cancer. CDR1 is KGHSH and CDR2 is LQKENI in the germline V gene. Trimming left V 1 base short and J 2 bases short, with 17 bases between. The CDR3 is 17 amino acids. Profiling relied on immunoSEQ multiplex PCR, and the TCRdb table lists in-frame clones only, not all of them. The sample lists some 13,000 clones, roughly 73% occurring once. Sample: lung tumor tissue. This sequence was found in a human donor with non-small cell lung cancer. V usage is TRBV18 and J usage is TRBJ1-1; no firm D call. This chain's CDR3 is CASSPLGSGRVNTEAFF. CDR3 sequence (DNA): TGTGCCAGCTCACCACTTGGATCTGGGAGGGTAAACACTGAAGCTTTCTTT.